One sample yielded the 27 T cell receptor beta chains listed below, sequenced in a study of graft-versus-host responses after intestinal transplantation (dated by TCRdb to 2020 to 2022). Library generation was performed with the immunoSEQ multiplex PCR assay. Drawn from immuneACCESS, this table holds only the in-frame rearrangements with V and J called that TCRdb kept. Clones are partly lost; checked studies trace under half to an unresolved V gene and leave the rest unexplained. This sample comprises 40,000 to 55,000 clones, roughly 91% of them detected only once. Approximately 4.7% of the sample belongs to the ten largest clones. The sequences come from PBMCs, collected 524 days after transplant. These receptors were taken from a human patient who received an intestinal transplant, so some T cells may come from the graft donor.

This clone was observed once. The chain links TRBV19 to TRBJ2-7, with D hard to call. Germline loops: CDR1 LNHDA, CDR2 SQIVND (reference sequence). Trimming shortened V by 3 bases and J by 3 bases, and 12 bases separated the two germline ends. CDR3 size: 14 residues. The CDR3 here is CASSIGPAIYEQYF. CDR3 coding DNA: TGTGCCAGTAGTATTGGTCCGGCCATCTACGAGCAGTACTTC.

V is TRBV4-1 and J is TRBJ2-7, with 9 bases identical to TRBD2. Trimming took 1 base from V and 2 from J; bases not matched to a gene: 3. This CDR3 spans 15 amino acids. CDR1 and CDR2 (germline): MGHRA, YSYEKL. CDR3 region: CASSQVLAGTYEQYF. The CDR3 coding sequence is TGCGCCAGCAGCCAAGTCCTAGCGGGGACCTACGAGCAGTACTTC.

This clone was detected only once. The chain carries TRBV7-9 and TRBJ2-7, with a weak D call TRBD2 (6 bases). Germline lookup yields CDR1 SEHNR and CDR2 FQNEAQ (reference sequence). The CDR3 spans 16 residues. Trimming pared 4 bases from V and 5 bases from J, leaving 21 bases between. In DNA, the CDR3 is TGTGCCAGCAGCTCCTCAACTAGCCGGGAGATCAACGAGCAGTACTTC. Its protein is CASSSSTSREINEQYF. The whole variable domain, filled in from reference TRBV7-9 and TRBJ2-7, reads DTGVSQNPRHKITKRGQNVTFRCDPISEHNRLYWYRQTLGQGPEFLTYFQNEAQLEKSRLLSDRFSAERPKGSFSTLEIQRTEQGDSAMYLCASSSSTSREINEQYFGPGTRLTVT.

The chain couples TRBV2 to TRBJ1-1, with 7 bases lining up with TRBD1. The germline V gene encodes CDR1 SNHLY and CDR2 FYNNEI. Trimming removed 4 bases from V and 4 bases from J; junction bases left unmatched: 9. The CDR3 consists of 15 residues. This CDR3 is CASSGAEGAGTEAFF. The CDR3 nucleotides read TGTGCCAGCAGTGGGGCGGAGGGGGCTGGCACTGAAGCTTTCTTT.

The chain joins TRBV9 to TRBJ2-3, with D unclear. Trimming stripped 0 bases from V and 0 bases from J, with 5 bases between. Germline V lookup: CDR1 SGDLS, CDR2 YYNGEE. This CDR3 has 14 residues. The CDR3 bases are TGTGCCAGCAGCGTAGAGGGAAGCACAGATACGCAGTATTTT. It translates to CASSVEGSTDTQYF. Variable domain in full (rest from reference TRBV9 and TRBJ2-3): DSGVTQTPKHLITATGQRVTLRCSPRSGDLSVYWYQQSLDQGLQFLIQYYNGEERAKGNILERFSAQQFPDLHSELNLSSLELGDSALYFCASSVEGSTDTQYFGPGTRLTVL.

The CDR3 spells CASSSRSGANTGELFF. The DNA for the CDR3 is TGTGCCAGCAGCTCACGTTCCGGGGCGAACACCGGGGAGCTGTTTTTT. The gene calls are TRBV7-2 and TRBJ2-2, with D possibly TRBD2 on 5 matching bases. CDR3 length: 16 residues. Germline CDR1 and CDR2: SGHTA and FQGNSA. Trimming shortened V by 4 bases and J by 0 bases, and 12 bases separated the two germline ends.

This clone is a singleton in its sample. The rearrangement uses TRBV28 and TRBJ1-1, with 7 positions matching TRBD1. CDR3 length equals 15 residues. Germline V gene sequence: CDR1 MDHEN, CDR2 SYDVKM. Trimming cost V 6 bases and J 1 base; bases outside gene matches: 8. CDR3 in amino acids: CASSSTGATNTEAFF. The CDR3, as DNA: TGTGCCAGCAGCTCAACAGGGGCTACGAACACTGAAGCTTTCTTT.

V is TRBV15 and J is TRBJ1-3; 8 nucleotides line up with TRBD1. J was trimmed by 4 bases and V by 3 bases; bases with no gene match: 5. Germline V CDR1 and CDR2: LNHNV, YYDKDF (reference sequence). The CDR3 length is 15 residues. In nucleotides, the CDR3 is TGTGCCACCAGCAGCGGACAGGGTGCCGGAAACACCATATATTTT. Protein: CATSSGQGAGNTIYF.

The CDR3 protein is CASRFNQETQYF. CDR3 nucleotides: TGCGCCAGCAGGTTTAACCAAGAGACCCAGTACTTC. V usage is TRBV5-1 and J usage is TRBJ2-5; D remains unclear. Per the germline V gene, CDR1 is SGHRS and CDR2 is YFSETQ. The V and J ends lost 5 bases and 0 bases respectively, with 5 bases between them. The CDR3 extends over 12 amino acids. Supplemented by reference TRBV5-1 and TRBJ2-5, the full variable domain reads KAGVTQTPRYLIKTRGQQVTLSCSPISGHRSVSWYQQTPGQGLQFLFEYFSETQRNKGNFPGRFSGRQFSNSRSEMNVSTLELGDSALYLCASRFNQETQYFGPGTRLLVL.

This chain joins TRBV10-1 and TRBJ2-3; 11 bases line up with TRBD2. J was trimmed by 4 bases and V by 4 bases; bases with no gene match: 4. The germline V gene has CDR1 WNHNN and CDR2 SYGVQD (reference sequence). This CDR3 has 15 amino acids. CDR3 amino acids: CASSGGTSGADTQYF. As DNA, the CDR3 is TGCGCCAGCAGTGGAGGGACTAGCGGCGCAGATACGCAGTATTTT.

The gene calls are TRBV4-1 and TRBJ2-7, with D possibly being TRBD1 or TRBD2 (7 bases each). From germline, CDR1 is MGHRA and CDR2 YSYEKL. The CDR3 length is 15 residues. Trimming took off 2 bases at V and 0 bases at J, with 11 bases between the two ends. This chain's CDR3 is CASSQQGGPSYEQYF. Here the CDR3 DNA reads TGCGCCAGCAGCCAACAGGGGGGGCCCTCCTACGAGCAGTACTTC.

J is TRBJ1-1 and V is TRBV27; weak D call: TRBD1 (5 bases). Deletions cut 0 bases from V and 1 base from J, with 9 bases between. CDR1 is MNHEY, CDR2 SMNVEV, per germline (reference sequence). The CDR3 consists of 15 residues. Here the CDR3 DNA reads TGTGCCAGCAGTTTATCTTTTCAGGGGAACACTGAAGCTTTCTTT. Protein sequence: CASSLSFQGNTEAFF.

The rearrangement joins TRBV7-9 to TRBJ2-5, with TRBD2 matching over 8 bases. V lost 6 bases and J lost 5; bases outside the gene matches: 8. This CDR3 region has 14 residues. Germline CDR1 and CDR2: SEHNR and FQNEAQ (reference sequence). CDR3 sequence reads: CASSWTGGGETQYF. The CDR3 DNA reads as TGTGCCAGCAGTTGGACGGGCGGGGGGGAGACCCAGTACTTC.

The chain is built from TRBV5-4 and TRBJ1-2, with 9 bases aligning to TRBD1. V shed 4 bases and J 4 bases; nucleotides not matched to a gene: 5. The CDR3 is made up of 14 amino acids. The germline V gene has CDR1 SGHNT and CDR2 YYREEE (reference sequence). The CDR3 DNA reads as TGTGCCAGCAGCCCTGGACAGGGGCCCTATGGCTACACCTTC. It specifies CASSPGQGPYGYTF.

The gene calls are TRBV9 and TRBJ2-7; D perhaps matches TRBD2 (6 bases). The V end was cut by 5 bases, the J end by 2 bases, with 17 bases between. The CDR3 extends over 15 amino acids. From germline, CDR1 is SGDLS and CDR2 YYNGEE. The CDR3 is CASSRRAGTAYEQYF. The CDR3 nucleotides read TGTGCCAGCAGTCGAAGGGCAGGGACTGCCTACGAGCAGTACTTC. Looking up the rest from reference TRBV9 and TRBJ2-7 gives the full variable domain: DSGVTQTPKHLITATGQRVTLRCSPRSGDLSVYWYQQSLDQGLQFLIQYYNGEERAKGNILERFSAQQFPDLHSELNLSSLELGDSALYFCASSRRAGTAYEQYFGPGTRLTVT.

The genes are TRBV28 and TRBJ2-7; D not resolved. CDR3 length equals 11 residues. The germline V gene has CDR1 MDHEN and CDR2 SYDVKM. Trimming left V 5 bases short and J 6 bases short, with 8 bases between. CDR3 region: CASSGPSEQYF. The CDR3, as DNA: TGTGCCAGCAGTGGGCCTAGCGAGCAGTACTTC.

CDR3 protein: CASSFVRATDTQYF. For the CDR3, the DNA is TGTGCCAGCAGTTTTGTCCGGGCCACAGATACGCAGTATTTT. This chain joins TRBV27 and TRBJ2-3; D is undetermined. This CDR3 is built from 14 residues. Trimming removed 3 bases at V and 2 bases at J, with 9 bases between. Germline V lookup: CDR1 MNHEY, CDR2 SMNVEV (reference sequence).

The rearrangement joins TRBV5-1 to TRBJ2-7; D gene ambiguous. The V gene's germline CDR1 is SGHRS and CDR2 YFSETQ. The CDR3 covers 14 residues. V shed 0 bases and J shed 2 bases, with 9 bases lying between them. CDR3 in DNA: TGCGCCAGCAGCTTGGTCTACGGAGCCTACGAGCAGTACTTC. Encoded protein: CASSLVYGAYEQYF. The complete variable domain, with remaining parts taken from reference TRBV5-1 and TRBJ2-7, reads KAGVTQTPRYLIKTRGQQVTLSCSPISGHRSVSWYQQTPGQGLQFLFEYFSETQRNKGNFPGRFSGRQFSNSRSEMNVSTLELGDSALYLCASSLVYGAYEQYFGPGTRLTVT.

The CDR3 region is CASGNQETQYF. The CDR3 DNA reads TGTGCCAGCGGGAACCAAGAGACCCAGTACTTC. V usage is TRBV6-1 and J usage is TRBJ2-5, with D unclear. The CDR3 has 11 residues. Germline assignment: CDR1 MNHNS and CDR2 SASEGT. V was trimmed by 8 bases and J by 0 bases, leaving 4 bases between them.

This chain links TRBV7-2 with TRBJ2-5, with D possibly TRBD1 on 7 matching bases. Germline V gene lookup returns CDR1 SGHTA and CDR2 FQGNSA. V was shortened by 8 bases and J by 6 bases, with 19 bases between the two germline ends. The CDR3 runs to 14 residues. Here the CDR3 reads CASANRQGGKTQYF. The DNA for the CDR3 is TGTGCCAGCGCAAATCGACAGGGCGGGAAGACCCAGTACTTC. Variable domain in full (rest from reference TRBV7-2 and TRBJ2-5): GAGVSQSPSNKVTEKGKDVELRCDPISGHTALYWYRQSLGQGLEFLIYFQGNSAPDKSGLPSDRFSAERTGGSVSTLTIQRTQQEDSAVYLCASANRQGGKTQYFGPGTRLLVL.

This chain uses TRBV5-1 with TRBJ2-7; 7 bases align to TRBD1. The CDR3 has 15 residues. V trimming: 3 bases; J trimming: 2 bases; junction bases outside the gene matches: 8. Germline lookup yields CDR1 SGHRS and CDR2 YFSETQ. The CDR3, as DNA: TGCGCCAGCAGCTCGAAACAGGGGCGCACCTACGAGCAGTACTTC. Amino acids: CASSSKQGRTYEQYF. The variable domain in full, with the rest retrieved from reference TRBV5-1 and TRBJ2-7, is KAGVTQTPRYLIKTRGQQVTLSCSPISGHRSVSWYQQTPGQGLQFLFEYFSETQRNKGNFPGRFSGRQFSNSRSEMNVSTLELGDSALYLCASSSKQGRTYEQYFGPGTRLTVT.

The chain has TRBV6-1 and TRBJ2-7; 16 bases are shared with TRBD2. The CDR3 length is 15 residues. The V gene end was trimmed by 6 bases and the J gene end by 6 bases; junction bases not matched to a gene: 5. Per the germline V gene, CDR1 is MNHNS and CDR2 is SASEGT. CDR3 in amino acids: CASRGLAGGTGEQYF. The DNA for the CDR3 is TGTGCCAGCAGGGGACTAGCGGGAGGGACCGGCGAGCAGTACTTC.

The V call is TRBV5-1, the J call TRBJ2-2; 12 bases align to TRBD2. Looked up from germline, CDR1 is SGHRS and CDR2 is YFSETQ. The J segment lost 5 bases and the V segment lost 6 bases, leaving 26 bases of the junction unmatched. This CDR3 spans 22 amino acids. The CDR3 here is CASNLFSTYSRTSGVHTGELFF. The CDR3 DNA sequence: TGCGCCAGCAATCTCTTCAGTACTTATAGTCGGACTAGCGGGGTACATACCGGGGAGCTGTTTTTT.

Here the CDR3 DNA reads TGCGCCAGCAGCCAAGGGATTGAGCAGTTCTTC. Translated: CASSQGIEQFF. V is TRBV4-1 and J is TRBJ2-1; D is unclear. V was trimmed by 1 base and J by 9 bases, leaving 4 bases between them. This CDR3 region has 11 residues. The germline gives CDR1 MGHRA, CDR2 YSYEKL.

CDR3 coding DNA: TGTGCCAGCAATGGACAGGGCTGGATTAGCACTGAAGCTTTCTTT. It specifies CASNGQGWISTEAFF. This sequence joins TRBV28 and TRBJ1-1; 8 nucleotides line up with TRBD1. Germline-derived CDR1 and CDR2 are MDHEN and SYDVKM. J lost 4 bases, V lost 7 bases, and 11 bases had no gene match. The CDR3 totals 15 residues.

The rearrangement joins TRBV18 to TRBJ2-7; maybe TRBD1 (6 bases). Between the trimmed V and J ends, which lost 3 bases and 1 base, there was a span of 10 bases. Germline values: CDR1 KGHSH, CDR2 LQKENI. This CDR3 contains 14 residues. CDR3 sequence (DNA): TGTGCCAGCTCACCCGGGACACTTTCCTACGAGCAGTACTTC. As protein: CASSPGTLSYEQYF.

The chain has TRBV28 and TRBJ2-1; TRBD2 matches at 7 bases. V dropped 7 bases and J dropped 8; count of bases not matched to a gene: 8. This CDR3 contains 13 residues. Germline V gene sequence: CDR1 MDHEN, CDR2 SYDVKM. The CDR3 reads CASTGLKIYEQFF. CDR3 coding DNA: TGTGCCAGCACGGGACTAAAGATCTATGAGCAGTTCTTC. The entire variable domain, with the rest obtained from reference TRBV28 and TRBJ2-1, is as follows: DVKVTQSSRYLVKRTGEKVFLECVQDMDHENMFWYRQDPGLGLRLIYFSYDVKMKEKGDIPEGYSVSREKKERFSLILESASTNQTSMYLCASTGLKIYEQFFGPGTRLTVL.